Presented here are 14 T cell receptor beta chains from one specimen sequenced in a study of blood T cell repertoires in COVID-19 (dated by TCRdb to the early 2020s). The library was prepared using the immunoSEQ multiplex PCR assay. Held by TCRdb, this immuneACCESS table contains in-frame sequences only and omits some clones. Under half of the omission traces to an unresolved V gene where checked; the cause of the rest is unknown. In this sample the table shows about 69,000 clones, approximately 75% of which occur a single time. Jointly, the top ten make up roughly 48% of the sample. The sample consisted of peripheral blood. Receptors were obtained from a human donor in a cohort sampled during active COVID-19.

The V call is TRBV20-1, the J call TRBJ2-5, with D possibly being TRBD1 (6 bases). Germline V lookup: CDR1 DFQATT, CDR2 SNEGSKA (reference sequence). The CDR3 loop spans 15 amino acids. Deletions cut 3 bases from V and 2 bases from J, with 16 bases between. The DNA of the CDR3 is TGCAGTGCTAGTCTAGGTTGGGACAATCAAGAGACCCAGTACTTC. Protein product: CSASLGWDNQETQYF.

V gene TRBV2 combines with J gene TRBJ1-2; tentative D call: TRBD1 (6 bases). CDR3 length: 14 residues. CDR1 and CDR2 from the germline V gene are SNHLY and FYNNEI. Trimming left V 6 bases short and J 8 bases short, with 19 bases between. The CDR3, as DNA: TGTGCCAGCAGCCCCAGTGAGGGGGTCGGCGGCTACACCTTC. Residues: CASSPSEGVGGYTF.

This chain uses TRBV28 with TRBJ2-5; 10 nucleotides agree with TRBD1. CDR1 MDHEN and CDR2 SYDVKM come from the germline V gene. The CDR3 extends over 14 amino acids. Losses at the gene ends were 3 bases for V and 4 bases for J; bases not matched to a gene: 2. Here the CDR3 reads CASSLRTGGETQYF. CDR3 nucleotide sequence: TGTGCCAGCAGTTTGCGGACAGGGGGAGAGACCCAGTACTTC.

The chain is built from TRBV10-3 and TRBJ2-1, with 10 bases matching TRBD1. After removal of 9 bases from V and 7 bases from J, the junction contained 9 bases not matched to a gene. The CDR3 totals 14 residues. Germline loops: CDR1 ENHRY, CDR2 SYGVKD. The CDR3 coding sequence is TGTGCCATAGAACCGGGACAGGGGACGAATGAGCAGTTCTTC. Encoded protein: CAIEPGQGTNEQFF.

In its sample, this clone was seen a few times. This CDR3 is CASYRLAGLSYEQYF. The CDR3 DNA reads TGTGCCAGCTACCGACTAGCGGGGCTTTCCTACGAGCAGTACTTC. This chain connects TRBV2 to TRBJ2-7, with TRBD2 matching 11 bases. This CDR3 region has 15 residues. Losses at the gene ends were 8 bases for V and 1 base for J; bases not matched to a gene: 7. Germline V gene data show CDR1 as SNHLY and CDR2 as FYNNEI.

The rearrangement uses TRBV4-1 and TRBJ2-3; D unclear. V was pared by 3 bases and J by 2 bases, with 6 bases between. Germline V gene sequence: CDR1 MGHRA, CDR2 YSYEKL. The CDR3 is 13 residues long. This CDR3 is CASSQFYTDTQYF. In DNA, the CDR3 is TGCGCCAGCAGCCAGTTTTACACAGATACGCAGTATTTT.

The chain carries TRBV7-2 and TRBJ2-3, with D perhaps TRBD2 (5 bases). The CDR3 is made up of 13 amino acids. Trimming stripped 1 base from V and 11 bases from J, with 13 bases between. The germline gives CDR1 SGHTA, CDR2 FQGNSA. The CDR3 loop is CASSLGRYDLQYF. The CDR3 DNA is TGTGCCAGCAGCTTAGGGAGGTATGATTTGCAGTATTTT.

The genes are TRBV5-5 and TRBJ1-2; 8 bases align to TRBD1. CDR3 length: 15 residues. V was pared by 3 bases and J by 0 bases, with 4 bases of the junction left unmatched. In germline, CDR1 is SGHKS, CDR2 YYEKEE (reference sequence). The CDR3 protein is CASSWTGPANYGYTF. The CDR3 region has the DNA TGTGCCAGCAGCTGGACAGGGCCAGCTAACTATGGCTACACCTTC.

The rearrangement uses TRBV9 and TRBJ1-3, with 7 bases identical to TRBD1. V lost 0 bases and J lost 8; bases outside the gene matches: 5. This CDR3 has 14 amino acids. CDR1 is SGDLS, CDR2 YYNGEE, per germline. The CDR3 region is CASSVAGTVYTIYF. The CDR3 DNA reads TGTGCCAGCAGCGTAGCAGGGACAGTCTACACCATATATTTT.

The V gene is TRBV27, the J gene TRBJ2-1; 9 nucleotides agree with TRBD1. With V trimmed by 4 bases and J by 6 bases, 10 bases remained unmatched. This CDR3 contains 16 residues. The V gene's germline CDR1 is MNHEY and CDR2 SMNVEV (reference sequence). The CDR3 protein is CASSSRTGALRNEQFF. Written as DNA, the CDR3 is TGTGCCAGCAGTTCCAGGACAGGGGCCCTCCGCAATGAGCAGTTCTTC.

V is TRBV16 and J is TRBJ1-5; D is undetermined. The CDR3 has 15 residues. V was trimmed by 2 bases and J by 7 bases, leaving 15 bases between them. Germline V CDR1 and CDR2: KGHSY, FQNENV. The CDR3 nucleotides are TGTGCCAGCAGCCAAGATGTGAGTTTTGTACAGCCCCAGCATTTT. It translates to CASSQDVSFVQPQHF.

This clone was seen only a few times. The J gene is TRBJ2-3, the V gene TRBV14; D might be TRBD2 (6 bases). This CDR3 is 11 amino acids long. From germline, CDR1 is SGHDN and CDR2 FVKESK. Trimming stripped 4 bases from V and 8 bases from J, with 7 bases between. In nucleotides, the CDR3 is TGTGCCAGCAGCCCCGGGGGTACGCAGTATTTT. This codes for CASSPGGTQYF.

The rearrangement uses TRBV10-2 and TRBJ2-3; the D is unclear. The germline V gene encodes CDR1 WSHSY and CDR2 SAAADI. This CDR3 region has 15 residues. V gave up 7 bases and J gave up 0 bases, with 14 bases separating them. Written as DNA, the CDR3 is TGCGCCAGCACCCTCCGAGACACTAGCACAGATACGCAGTATTTT. It specifies CASTLRDTSTDTQYF.

The V gene is TRBV10-1, the J gene TRBJ2-1; D is possibly TRBD2 (7 bases). The CDR3 has 16 amino acids. CDR1 is WNHNN and CDR2 is SYGVQD in the germline V gene (reference sequence). V dropped 2 bases and J dropped 0 bases, with 11 bases sitting between them. CDR3: CASSEPRGASYNEQFF. The DNA for the CDR3 is TGCGCCAGCAGTGAGCCCCGGGGGGCCTCCTACAATGAGCAGTTCTTC.